These 13 T cell receptor beta chains originate from one sample sequenced in a study of cytomegalovirus exposure and HLA in healthy donors. 13 Jbeta primers and 60 Vbeta primers were used for the PCR. The method was immunoSEQ multiplex PCR; TCRdb's version includes in-frame clones alone and lacks a portion of them. The sample lists hundreds of thousands of clones; almost 80% were seen once. The sequenced material came from PBMCs. These receptors all come from a male donor in good health and CMV-seronegative.

The rearrangement uses TRBV9 and TRBJ1-5, with TRBD1 identical over 7 bases. Trimming at V came to 3 bases and at J to 2 bases, leaving 2 bases not matched to a gene. Per the germline V gene, CDR1 is SGDLS and CDR2 is YYNGEE. The CDR3 runs 14 residues. The CDR3 sequence: CASSDGQGNQPQHF. CDR3 nucleotide sequence: TGTGCCAGCAGCGATGGACAGGGCAATCAGCCCCAGCATTTT.

About this clone itself: At the DNA level, this CDR3 is encoded by other sequences in the same sample as well. The chain links TRBV14 to TRBJ2-7; 13 nucleotides match TRBD2. Germline-derived CDR1 and CDR2 are SGHDN and FVKESK. The CDR3 has 15 residues. The junction had 1 base not matched to a gene; V was cut back by 1 base and J by 4 bases. Here the CDR3 DNA reads TGTGCCAGCAGCCAAGGACTAGCGGGAGGATACGAGCAGTACTTC. Amino acids: CASSQGLAGGYEQYF.

This chain uses TRBV4-3 with TRBJ2-7; 7 nucleotides align to TRBD1. Germline CDR1 and CDR2: LGHNA and YSLEER. The trim removed 2 bases at V and 0 bases at J, leaving 7 bases unmatched. The CDR3 consists of 16 residues. In nucleotides, the CDR3 is TGCGCCAGCAGCCAATCAACAGGGGCAGGCTCCTACGAGCAGTACTTC. This gives the protein CASSQSTGAGSYEQYF.

The V and J genes are TRBV28 and TRBJ1-3, with TRBD1 as a possible D gene (6 bases). The CDR3 loop spans 15 amino acids. V lost 3 bases and J lost 3, with 12 bases in between. Germline V CDR1 and CDR2: MDHEN, SYDVKM. CDR3 sequence: CASSLLGAGGNTIYF. Written as DNA, the CDR3 is TGTGCCAGCAGTTTGTTGGGGGCTGGTGGAAACACCATATATTTT.

V usage is TRBV7-2 and J usage is TRBJ2-1; D is ambiguous. Per germline, CDR1 SGHTA and CDR2 FQGNSA. The CDR3 runs 15 residues. Here the CDR3 DNA reads TGTGCTCAGAGGTTAAGGTCGTTATCCTACAATGAGCAGTTCTTC. It specifies CAQRLRSLSYNEQFF. Together with reference TRBV7-2 and TRBJ2-1, the CDR3 gives the full variable domain: GAGVSQSPSNKVTEKGKDVELRCDPISGHTALYWYRQSLGQGLEFLIYFQGNSAPDKSGLPSDRFSAERTGGSVSTLTIQRTQQEDSAVYLCAQRLRSLSYNEQFFGPGTRLTVL.

Comment on this clone: Other DNA sequences from this sample encode an identical CDR3 as well. This sequence joins TRBV27 and TRBJ2-7, with 9 bases lining up with TRBD1. The V gene end was trimmed by 4 bases and the J gene end by 1 base; junction bases not matched to a gene: 8. Germline V lookup: CDR1 MNHEY, CDR2 SMNVEV (reference sequence). This CDR3 has 16 amino acids. The CDR3 protein is CASSSPGQGLSYEQYF. The CDR3 DNA follows: TGTGCCAGCAGTTCCCCGGGACAGGGTCTTTCCTACGAGCAGTACTTC.

The rearrangement joins TRBV11-3 to TRBJ2-4, with unresolved D. V lost 1 base and J lost 8, with 9 bases in between. There are 13 residues in the CDR3. Germline loops: CDR1 SGHNT, CDR2 YENEEA. CDR3 sequence: CASSLGAADIQYF. CDR3 in DNA: TGTGCCAGCAGCTTAGGGGCAGCCGACATTCAGTACTTC.

The table lists this clone with a count of one. The CDR3 protein is CASSPPGWENPNSPLHF. The CDR3 DNA reads TGTGCCAGCAGTCCACCGGGGTGGGAGAACCCGAATTCACCCCTCCACTTT. This chain connects TRBV28 to TRBJ1-6; D is ambiguous. CDR3 length: 17 residues. Germline-derived CDR1 and CDR2 are MDHEN and SYDVKM. With 5 bases removed from V and 7 bases from J, the gap between germline ends came to 21 bases.

The chain couples TRBV14 to TRBJ1-1; 9 bases are shared with TRBD1. After removal of 2 bases from V and 0 bases from J, the junction contained 4 bases not matched to a gene. The CDR3 spans 16 residues. The germline V gene encodes CDR1 SGHDN and CDR2 FVKESK. The CDR3 loop reads CASSQRTGALNTEAFF. Written as DNA, the CDR3 is TGTGCCAGCAGCCAAAGGACAGGGGCGTTGAACACTGAAGCTTTCTTT.

Only a few counts were recorded for this clone. The chain joins TRBV27 to TRBJ1-4; 7 nucleotides agree with TRBD1. Germline CDR1 MNHEY, CDR2 SMNVEV (reference sequence). V dropped 6 bases and J dropped 3; count of bases not matched to a gene: 7. This CDR3 spans 15 amino acids. CDR3 DNA sequence: TGTGCCAGCAGCCCCCCCGACAGGGCTAATGAAAAACTGTTTTTT. It codes for CASSPPDRANEKLFF.

V and J are TRBV7-3 and TRBJ1-5, with 8 nucleotides matching TRBD1. This CDR3 is built from 14 residues. J lost 5 bases, V lost 5 bases, and 5 bases had no gene match. The germline CDR1 and CDR2 sequences are SGHTA and FQGTGA. The CDR3 sequence is CASSQTGGDQPQHF. In DNA, the CDR3 is TGTGCCAGCAGCCAAACAGGGGGGGATCAGCCCCAGCATTTT.

This clone appeared once. The chain combines TRBV6-5 with TRBJ1-5; TRBD1 aligns across 9 bases. After removal of 6 bases from V and 5 bases from J, the junction contained 8 bases not matched to a gene. This CDR3 contains 15 residues. From germline, CDR1 is MNHEY and CDR2 SVGAGI. The CDR3 bases are TGTGCCAGCAGAATGGACAGGGGAGTGGATCAGCCCCAGCATTTT. This gives the protein CASRMDRGVDQPQHF.

The chain combines TRBV18 with TRBJ2-7; TRBD2 matches 7 bases. V was clipped by 1 base and J by 4 bases; unmatched bases: 4. The CDR3 contains 14 residues. CDR1 and CDR2 (germline): KGHSH, LQKENI. The chain's CDR3 is CASSPQSGEYEQYF. DNA for the CDR3: TGTGCCAGCTCACCACAGAGCGGGGAGTACGAGCAGTACTTC.